Presented here are 21 T cell receptor beta chains from one specimen sequenced in a study of identical twins. TCRdb independently ran MiXCR on the 5' RACE reads; one entry per CDR3 protein. The table includes 1,800,000 or so distinct CDR3 sequences, 32% detected once. Source material: cord blood. The receptors stem from a newborn girl in good health.

The CDR3 region has the DNA TGTGCCAGCAGCCAAGATGTCCGGACAGGGAAATACACAGATACGCAGTATTTT. Amino acids: CASSQDVRTGKYTDTQYF. The V call is TRBV3-1, the J call TRBJ2-3; 8 positions agree with TRBD1. From germline, CDR1 is LGHDT and CDR2 YNNKEL (reference sequence). This CDR3 is built from 18 residues. V dropped 0 bases and J dropped 2; count of bases not matched to a gene: 10.

This chain links TRBV7-9 with TRBJ2-1, with 8 bases identical to TRBD2. The trim removed 2 bases at V and 6 bases at J, leaving 12 bases unmatched. Germline-derived CDR1 and CDR2 are SEHNR and FQNEAQ (reference sequence). The CDR3 has 17 amino acids. CDR3 protein: CASSLNYIRGGRNEQFF. CDR3 nucleotides: TGTGCCAGCAGCTTAAATTATATTCGGGGGGGCCGCAATGAGCAGTTCTTC.

This rearrangement joins TRBV18 to TRBJ2-2; D uncertain. The CDR3 contains 17 residues. The germline V and J ends were trimmed by 4 bases and 0 bases, with 15 bases remaining between them. CDR1 is KGHSH and CDR2 is LQKENI in the germline V gene. The chain's CDR3 is CASSLLMTAPNTGELFF. CDR3 DNA sequence: TGTGCCAGCTCACTACTTATGACGGCCCCGAACACCGGGGAGCTGTTTTTT.

As for this clonotype: A much more abundant neighbour one base away suggests this may be a read error. The chain is built from TRBV20-1 and TRBJ2-1; the match to TRBD2 covers 7 bases. Judging by the DNA end, TRBJ2-7 fits better; the J call may be wrong. The V gene's germline CDR1 is DFQATT and CDR2 SNEGSKA (reference sequence). The CDR3 is 16 residues long. The DNA for the CDR3 is TGCAGTGCTAGAGATTGGACTAGTCGGTCGGGTTACGAGCAGTACTTC. The encoded protein is CSARDWTSRSGYEQYF.

This clonotype appeared a few times. An end of the junction differs from the germline gene, which may be a read error. The chain recombines TRBV12-3 or TRBV12-4 with TRBJ2-3; D is ambiguous. The CDR3 spans 14 residues. The CDR3 spells CASSLGTRADTQYF. In DNA, the CDR3 is TGTGCCAGCAGTTTAGGCACTCGGGCAGATACGCAATATTTT.

The genes are TRBV20-1 and TRBJ1-1, with no clear D. Germline lookup yields CDR1 DFQATT and CDR2 SNEGSKA (reference sequence). V was shortened by 0 bases and J by 4 bases, with 18 bases between the two germline ends. CDR3 length equals 16 residues. This CDR3 reads CSARDPFVELATEAFF. The CDR3 DNA reads TGCAGTGCTAGAGATCCCTTTGTCGAACTGGCCACTGAAGCTTTCTTT.

This clonotype has just a few counts. The J gene is TRBJ2-3, the V gene TRBV7-2; 8 bases match TRBD2. The CDR3 totals 16 residues. V shed 1 base, J shed 4 bases, and the junction held 7 bases outside the gene matches. CDR1 is SGHTA and CDR2 is FQGNSA in the germline V gene. The CDR3 sequence is CASSLVSGLGPDTQYF. The CDR3 nucleotides are TGTGCCAGCAGCTTAGTATCGGGACTAGGCCCAGATACGCAGTATTTT.

This clonotype was seen only once. The chain is built from TRBV27 and TRBJ2-7; 9 bases are a match to TRBD2. The junction had 7 bases not matched to a gene; V was cut back by 7 bases and J by 0 bases. The CDR3 length is 15 residues. From germline, CDR1 is MNHEY and CDR2 SMNVEV (reference sequence). The CDR3 loop is CASILTSGNSYEQYF. CDR3 DNA sequence: TGTGCCAGCATTCTGACTAGCGGAAACTCCTACGAGCAGTACTTC.

The chain joins TRBV4-2 to TRBJ2-7; D remains unclear. The CDR3 runs to 15 residues. The germline V gene has CDR1 LGHNA and CDR2 YNFKEQ. The V end lost 0 bases, the J end lost 1 base, and 10 bases lay between the germline ends. CDR3 DNA: TGTGCCAGCAGCCAAGAACTCGGCAGGTCCTACGAGCAGTACTTC. Translated: CASSQELGRSYEQYF.

This clonotype has only a few counts. The chain has TRBV6-1 and TRBJ2-4, with D uncertain. The CDR3 spans 16 residues. The germline V gene encodes CDR1 MNHNS and CDR2 SASEGT. V was pared by 4 bases and J by 0 bases, with 13 bases between. In DNA, the CDR3 is TGTGCCAGCAGTGTCTCAGTCCCCCTAGCCAAAAACATTCAGTACTTC. Its protein is CASSVSVPLAKNIQYF.

A few counts support this clonotype. This chain links TRBV12-3 or TRBV12-4 with TRBJ1-1, with D maybe TRBD1 (5 bases). The CDR3 loop spans 10 amino acids. The V end was cut by 8 bases, the J end by 10 bases, with 11 bases between. The CDR3 sequence: CASFGGIAFF. DNA for the CDR3: TGTGCCAGCTTTGGGGGTATAGCTTTCTTT.

This clonotype was counted only a few times. This chain uses TRBV29-1 with TRBJ1-6, with 8 bases identical to TRBD1. Trimming cost V 5 bases and J 6 bases; bases outside gene matches: 3. CDR1 and CDR2 (germline): SQVTM, ANQGSEA. The CDR3 extends over 13 amino acids. CDR3 amino acids: CSVQQGVNSPLHF. CDR3 nucleotides: TGCAGCGTTCAACAGGGGGTTAATTCACCCCTCCACTTT.

This clonotype was recorded a few times. The genes are TRBV27 and TRBJ2-6, with D perhaps matching TRBD1 (6 bases). Germline V gives CDR1 MNHEY, CDR2 SMNVEV (reference sequence). The CDR3 has 17 residues. V lost 4 bases, J lost 4 bases, and 17 bases lay in between. The CDR3 sequence: CASSSYPTGRGANVLTF. CDR3 nucleotides: TGTGCCAGCAGTTCCTATCCAACAGGGCGAGGGGCCAACGTCCTGACTTTC.

This rearrangement joins TRBV6-5 to TRBJ2-3; either TRBD1 or TRBD2 may fit D (5 bases each). The CDR3 contains 19 residues. Germline V CDR1 and CDR2: MNHEY, SVGAGI. Between the trimmed V and J ends, which lost 4 bases and 2 bases, there was a span of 25 bases. The CDR3 nucleotides are TGTGCCAGCAGTTGGGGGTCCGCCCGGTCCAGGCAATCCACAGATACGCAGTATTTT. Its protein is CASSWGSARSRQSTDTQYF.

This clonotype was seen only a few times. The rearrangement uses TRBV5-1 and TRBJ2-7; D unresolved. Germline CDR1 SGHRS, CDR2 YFSETQ. The CDR3 has 15 amino acids. V gave up 4 bases and J gave up 2 bases, with 16 bases separating them. The CDR3 region is CASSRLQENTYEQYF. The DNA of the CDR3 is TGCGCCAGCAGCCGTTTGCAGGAGAATACCTACGAGCAGTACTTC.

This chain connects TRBV20-1 to TRBJ2-5; 9 nucleotides align to TRBD2. The CDR3 runs to 14 residues. Losses at the gene ends were 2 bases for V and 1 base for J; bases not matched to a gene: 2. Germline CDR1 is DFQATT and CDR2 is SNEGSKA (reference sequence). In nucleotides, the CDR3 is TGCAGTGCTAGACGCGGGAGGGTCCAAGAGACCCAGTACTTC. Translation: CSARRGRVQETQYF.

This clonotype was seen more than once but under ten times. The chain uses TRBV5-1 and TRBJ2-7; TRBD1 agrees at 7 bases. Germline trimming cut 4 bases from V and 2 bases from J; bases unmatched to any gene: 6. Germline-derived CDR1 and CDR2 are SGHRS and YFSETQ. This CDR3 is 14 amino acids long. The CDR3 loop is CASSVDRAAYEQYF. As DNA, the CDR3 is TGCGCCAGCAGCGTCGACAGGGCCGCCTACGAGCAGTACTTC.

This clonotype has more than one count but fewer than ten. The rearrangement joins TRBV4-2 to TRBJ2-1, with 8 bases fitting TRBD2. The CDR3 totals 18 residues. Germline V gene data show CDR1 as LGHNA and CDR2 as YNFKEQ. With V trimmed by 1 base and J by 5 bases, 13 bases remained unmatched. The CDR3 DNA reads TGTGCCAGCAGCCAAGGTACTAGCGGTAGGGCAAGAAACAATGAGCAGTTCTTC. Translation gives CASSQGTSGRARNNEQFF.

This clonotype was observed a few times. V and J are TRBV2 and TRBJ2-5, with D maybe TRBD1 (6 bases). CDR3 size: 16 residues. Trimming cost V 7 bases and J 3 bases, with 21 bases left between them. Germline loops: CDR1 SNHLY, CDR2 FYNNEI. The CDR3 bases are TGTGCCAGCACCAACACTCACAGGGACCCCAAAGAGACCCAGTACTTC. The encoded protein is CASTNTHRDPKETQYF.

This chain uses TRBV5-1 with TRBJ1-2, with no clear D. Germline lookup yields CDR1 SGHRS and CDR2 YFSETQ. The CDR3 covers 14 residues. V was pared by 0 bases and J by 5 bases, with 11 bases between. This CDR3 reads CASSLAVSEYGYTF. The DNA of the CDR3 is TGCGCCAGCAGCTTGGCCGTATCGGAGTATGGCTACACCTTC.

The J gene is TRBJ1-1, the V gene TRBV7-9; D unclear. V lost 2 bases and J lost 6, with 10 bases in between. CDR3 size: 13 residues. Germline values: CDR1 SEHNR, CDR2 FQNEAQ (reference sequence). The CDR3 DNA sequence: TGTGCCAGCAGCTTATCGCTAGGACCTGAAGCTTTCTTT. It is translated as CASSLSLGPEAFF.